Given below is one TCR beta chain in context. It lacks a known antigen. Within one base of it there is no much larger clone, and no base qualities were kept. These data are taken from a study of T cells in Graves' hyperthyroidism and ophthalmopathy (dated by TCRdb to about 2019). As for the study more broadly: Peripheral blood samples were taken at the time of initial diagnosis, prior to any treatment. The study also compared thyroid tissue and blood T-cell repertoires from roughly six Graves' hyperthyroidism patients. The paper describes TCR Vbeta CDR3 sequencing of fewer than 150 peripheral blood samples, made up of roughly 40 ophthalmopathy patients, approximately 76 hyperthyroidism patients and 17 progressor patients. Prospective prediction of ophthalmopathy was tested in an independent validation cohort consisting of some 18 hyperthyroidism patients and 15 to 17 patients who later progressed to ophthalmopathy. After blood sampling, hyperthyroidism patients were treated with methimazole at a starting dose of 30 mg daily, and ophthalmopathy patients were treated with high-dose intravenous methylprednisolone. A discovery cohort of roughly 96 patients, roughly 45 with Graves' ophthalmopathy and 57 with stable Graves' hyperthyroidism, was used to find distinguishing TCR V-J signatures. The roughly 91 discovery patients were randomly divided into training and test sets at a 7:3 ratio.

TCR beta CDR3 regions were amplified from RNA transcripts. For the first round of RT-PCR on the TCR CDR3, the HTBI primer set was used together with the Qiagen OneStep RT-PCR kit. A second multiplex PCR round built the libraries, followed by size selection and purification. Sequencing of the libraries was done on an Illumina HiSeq2000 using paired-end 100 bp reads. As for the original processing: SOAPnuke was used to process the raw data, with reads discarded if the reads contained adapters or uncalled bases, had a mean Phred below 15, or lacked an exact constant-primer or identifier match. High-quality paired reads were merged using COPE v1.2.5, and each unique nucleotide sequence was defined as a clonotype. Clonotypes were aligned to IMGT TRBV, TRBD and TRBJ reference segments using MiTCR v1.1. Only V-J combinations with frequency above 0.0001, covering approximately 99% of repertoires, were analysed. A TCS score was defined as the ratio of F50 (clonal expansion) to E x V (chaos), with BLOSUM62-based TCRdist applied between CDR3 peptides within each V-J. Welch's t-statistics and random forest reduced fewer than 550 V-J features to 13, which were used in a naive Bayes classifier (R e1071). The public sequencing data were trimmed at Q25 with fastp and processed into clonotypes with MiXCR by TCRdb, which kept only in-frame beta chains. Duplicate CDR3 protein sequences are folded into a single record with the most common DNA and genes. V and J calls and clone size were set by TCRdb, not the authors. The sample profile shows 500,000 to 750,000 distinct CDR3 sequences; over 12% of them were found once. The top ten clonotypes cover roughly 7% of the sample.

Study-wide conclusions, independent of this receptor: Most expanded thyroid clonotypes (frequency above 0.001) were also detected in blood, a finding suggesting that blood repertoires may reflect thyroid immune responses. In cross-validation, a model built on a 13 V-J signature told ophthalmopathy apart from stable hyperthyroidism with approximately 90% sensitivity and about 81% specificity, and in testing the same model reached 80%/75%. During validation, the model predicted progression to ophthalmopathy a median of around 6 months ahead of onset, with roughly 65% sensitivity and 72% to 85% specificity. Sample size was not statistically predetermined, and investigators were not blinded to group allocation.

Moderately to severely active disease, a Clinical Activity Score of at least 3, a NOSPECS grade of at least 4, and a duration under 3 months were present in ophthalmopathy patients. Patients with uncontrolled infections, other autoimmune diseases, pregnancy or lactation were excluded. Clinical symptoms, serum thyroxine and TRAb, thyroid ultrasound, and orbital computed tomography formed the basis for the diagnoses. PBMCs were separated from under 11 ml of fresh peripheral blood using Ficoll-Paque density gradient centrifugation. Trizol reagent was used to extract total RNA, and RNA quality was then checked on an Agilent 2100 Bioanalyzer. This clonotype originated in a woman under 30 with Graves' ophthalmopathy. Sequencing input: blood.

The CDR3 protein: CASSITLAYRGGGYGYTF. The DNA reads as follows: TGTGCCAGTAGTATAACCCTGGCCTATAGGGGGGGAGGCTATGGCTACACCTTC. This sequence uses TRBV19 and TRBJ1-2, with a weak D call of TRBD1 (6 bases match). Reading the germline V gene (reference sequence) gives CDR1 LNHDA and CDR2 SQIVND. V gives up 2 bases and J gives up 4 bases, and the segment between their germline ends measures 23 bases. From the cysteine through the phenylalanine, the CDR3 covers 18 amino acids. The kept DNA is CDR3 alone, 54 bases in frame from the first base.